A selection of T cell receptor beta chains follows, all from one sample in a study of low-dose radiotherapy and immunotherapy resistance in tumors. Each CDR3 protein gets one entry after TCRdb re-called the reads with MiXCR. The table lists roughly 48,000 distinct CDR3 sequences, around a third of them singletons. Sample: PBMCs, taken after low-dose radiotherapy plus immunotherapy. The receptors stem from a male donor with rectosigmoid adenocarcinoma. Both conserved end residues are part of each CDR3. Clone size, where shown, is once, few, many, or a class for clones that have expanded.

J: TRBJ1-1
size: .
V: TRBV5-1
CDR3: CASSFQGRDTEAFF

J: TRBJ2-7
size: .
V: TRBV3-1
CDR3: CASSQGGTKEYF

J: TRBJ2-3
size: few
V: TRBV2
CDR3: CASKEAGGTDTQYF

J: TRBJ1-1
size: few
V: TRBV28
CDR3: CASSLDGGVNTEAFF

J: TRBJ2-7
size: many
V: TRBV28
CDR3: CASSSVWGSVTYEQYF

J: TRBJ1-6
size: many
V: TRBV4-2
CDR3: CASSQDRGTGNSPLHF

J: TRBJ2-1
size: many
V: TRBV18
CDR3: CASSPPSGGYNEQFF

J: TRBJ2-3
size: many
V: TRBV24-1
CDR3: CATSEGQTDTQYF

J: TRBJ1-5
size: many
V: TRBV19
CDR3: CASSQGGYNNQPQHF

J: TRBJ1-1
size: .
V: TRBV27
CDR3: CASSLGEVTEAFF

J: TRBJ2-7
size: few
V: TRBV2
CDR3: CAGYAGTSSYEQYF

J: TRBJ2-5
size: .
V: TRBV6-2/TRBV6-3
CDR3: CASSEGPRETQYF

J: TRBJ1-5
size: few
V: TRBV4-3
CDR3: CASSLEVTQGGQPQHF

J: TRBJ1-4
size: once
V: TRBV5-8
CDR3: CASSLDGNGEKLFF

J: TRBJ2-4
size: once
V: TRBV20-1
CDR3: CSAQREAGALGYF

J: TRBJ1-1
size: many
V: TRBV27
CDR3: CASSSTGFNTEAFF

J: TRBJ2-6
size: .
V: TRBV6-1
CDR3: CAGRDGGLRSGANVLTF

J: TRBJ2-4
size: .
V: TRBV12-3/TRBV12-4
CDR3: CASSPLGENIQYF

J: TRBJ1-5
size: many
V: TRBV27
CDR3: CASSLLPGAPQHF

J: TRBJ1-1
size: .
V: TRBV6-2/TRBV6-3
CDR3: CASSNRQGTNTEAFF

J: TRBJ2-1
size: .
V: TRBV11-1
CDR3: CASSFRAQGHNEQFF

J: TRBJ1-1
size: many
V: TRBV12-3/TRBV12-4
CDR3: CASGWNTEAFF

J: TRBJ2-5
size: once
V: TRBV28
CDR3: CASSLPSGGQETQYF

J: TRBJ2-1
size: few
V: TRBV5-6
CDR3: CASSLRGASYNEQFF

J: TRBJ2-4
size: many
V: TRBV28
CDR3: CASSYGLARAIQYF

J: TRBJ2-7
size: many
V: TRBV7-2
CDR3: CASSLLPVGAVGYEQYF

J: TRBJ2-5
size: few
V: TRBV20-1
CDR3: CSASDFAVQETQYF

J: TRBJ2-2
size: many
V: TRBV5-1
CDR3: CASSFAGGPPGELFF

J: TRBJ2-3
size: many
V: TRBV28
CDR3: CASGPPDSTDTQYF

J: TRBJ2-1
size: few
V: TRBV18
CDR3: CASSGEGFRQLYNEQFF

J: TRBJ1-5
size: few
V: TRBV12-3/TRBV12-4
CDR3: CASTLGGGQPQHF

J: TRBJ1-2
size: many
V: TRBV6-2/TRBV6-3
CDR3: CASSYGQGFGYTF

J: TRBJ1-4
size: .
V: TRBV7-2
CDR3: CASSPRFFATPPANEKLFF

J: TRBJ2-5
size: many
V: TRBV3-1
CDR3: CASSPRDETQYF

J: TRBJ2-5
size: many
V: TRBV5-1
CDR3: CASSHGTSQETQYF

J: TRBJ1-5
size: many
V: TRBV28
CDR3: CASSLAGTGGSVSNQPQHF

J: TRBJ2-3
size: .
V: TRBV11-3
CDR3: CASSRGGLADTQYF

J: TRBJ2-3
size: .
V: TRBV12-3/TRBV12-4
CDR3: CASSRSGSTDTQYF

J: TRBJ2-7
size: many
V: TRBV7-6
CDR3: CASSSDTSYEQYF

J: TRBJ2-7
size: many
V: TRBV29-1
CDR3: CSVGWGGNEQYF

J: TRBJ1-1
size: once
V: TRBV6-8
CDR3: CASSPGQANTEAFF

J: TRBJ2-7
size: .
V: TRBV24-1
CDR3: CATSDTYLLRGLSYEQYF

J: TRBJ1-5
size: few
V: TRBV7-9
CDR3: CASSSDRAGGQPQHF

J: TRBJ2-1
size: .
V: TRBV20-1
CDR3: CSAIKVAGYSYNEQFF

J: TRBJ1-2
size: .
V: TRBV6-2/TRBV6-3
CDR3: CASSEGPANYGYTF

J: TRBJ2-7
size: many
V: TRBV6-2/TRBV6-3
CDR3: CASRPGKWGEQYF

J: TRBJ2-1
size: few
V: TRBV18
CDR3: CASSPPEGSSPSSYNEQFF

J: TRBJ2-1
size: many
V: TRBV15
CDR3: CATSRDKLAGANNEQFF

J: TRBJ1-1
size: .
V: TRBV5-8
CDR3: CASSPFRLNTEAFF

J: TRBJ2-7
size: once
V: TRBV14
CDR3: CASSPTLGVPSYEQYF

J: TRBJ2-1
size: .
V: TRBV7-2
CDR3: CASSRGGSLGYNEQFF

J: TRBJ2-1
size: many
V: TRBV5-1
CDR3: CASSLDPRGGNNEQFF

J: TRBJ2-7
size: .
V: TRBV6-2/TRBV6-3
CDR3: CASSESGRGTYEQYF

J: TRBJ2-7
size: many
V: TRBV24-1
CDR3: CATSEPARMAGGYEQYF